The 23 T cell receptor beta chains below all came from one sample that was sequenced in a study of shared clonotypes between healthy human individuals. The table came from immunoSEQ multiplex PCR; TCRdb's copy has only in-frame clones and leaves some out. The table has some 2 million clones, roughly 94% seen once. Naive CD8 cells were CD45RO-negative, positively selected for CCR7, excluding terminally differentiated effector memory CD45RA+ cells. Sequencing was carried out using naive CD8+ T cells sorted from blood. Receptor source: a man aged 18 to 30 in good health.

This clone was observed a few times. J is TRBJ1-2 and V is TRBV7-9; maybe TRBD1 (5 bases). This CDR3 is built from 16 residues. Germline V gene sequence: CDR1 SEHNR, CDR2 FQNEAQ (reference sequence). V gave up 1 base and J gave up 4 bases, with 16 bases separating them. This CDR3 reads CASSLDWDATPYGYTF. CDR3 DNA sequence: TGTGCCAGCAGCTTAGATTGGGACGCTACCCCCTATGGCTACACCTTC. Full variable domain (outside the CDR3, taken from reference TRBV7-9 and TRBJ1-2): DTGVSQNPRHKITKRGQNVTFRCDPISEHNRLYWYRQTLGQGPEFLTYFQNEAQLEKSRLLSDRFSAERPKGSFSTLEIQRTEQGDSAMYLCASSLDWDATPYGYTFGSGTRLTVV.

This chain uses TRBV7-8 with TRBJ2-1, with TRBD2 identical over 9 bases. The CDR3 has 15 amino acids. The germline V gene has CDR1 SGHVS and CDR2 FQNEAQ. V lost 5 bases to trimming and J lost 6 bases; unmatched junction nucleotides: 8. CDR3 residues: CASSRLAGGPNEQFF. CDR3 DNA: TGTGCCAGCAGCCGACTGGCGGGGGGGCCCAATGAGCAGTTCTTC.

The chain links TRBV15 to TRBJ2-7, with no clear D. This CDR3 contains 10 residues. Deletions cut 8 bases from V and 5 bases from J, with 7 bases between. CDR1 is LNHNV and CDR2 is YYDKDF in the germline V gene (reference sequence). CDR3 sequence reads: CATVGDEQYF. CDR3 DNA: TGTGCCACCGTCGGAGACGAGCAGTACTTC.

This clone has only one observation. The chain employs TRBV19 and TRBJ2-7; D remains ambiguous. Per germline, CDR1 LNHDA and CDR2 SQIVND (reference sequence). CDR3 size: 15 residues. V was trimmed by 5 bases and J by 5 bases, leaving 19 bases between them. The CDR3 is CASSLGTTRRDEQYF. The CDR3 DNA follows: TGTGCCAGTAGTTTGGGAACGACTCGACGGGACGAGCAGTACTTC.

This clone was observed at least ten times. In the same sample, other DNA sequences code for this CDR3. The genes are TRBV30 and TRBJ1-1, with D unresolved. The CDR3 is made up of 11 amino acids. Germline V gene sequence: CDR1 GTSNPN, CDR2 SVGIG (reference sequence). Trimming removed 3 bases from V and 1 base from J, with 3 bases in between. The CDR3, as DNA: TGTGCCTGGAGGAGGAACACTGAAGCTTTCTTT. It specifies CAWRRNTEAFF.

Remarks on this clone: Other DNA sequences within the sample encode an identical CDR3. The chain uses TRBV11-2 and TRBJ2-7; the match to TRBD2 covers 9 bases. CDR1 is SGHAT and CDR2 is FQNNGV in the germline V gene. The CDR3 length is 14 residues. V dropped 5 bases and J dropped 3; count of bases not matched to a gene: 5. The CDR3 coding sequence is TGTGCCAGCAGCCCAGGACTAGCGAGCTACGAGCAGTACTTC. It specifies CASSPGLASYEQYF.

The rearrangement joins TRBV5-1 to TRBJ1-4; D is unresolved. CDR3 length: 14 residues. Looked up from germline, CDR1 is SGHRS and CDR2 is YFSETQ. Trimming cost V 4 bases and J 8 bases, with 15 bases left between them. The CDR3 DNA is TGCGCCAGCAGCGTCTTAATCGGAGGGGAAAAACTGTTTTTT. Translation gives CASSVLIGGEKLFF.

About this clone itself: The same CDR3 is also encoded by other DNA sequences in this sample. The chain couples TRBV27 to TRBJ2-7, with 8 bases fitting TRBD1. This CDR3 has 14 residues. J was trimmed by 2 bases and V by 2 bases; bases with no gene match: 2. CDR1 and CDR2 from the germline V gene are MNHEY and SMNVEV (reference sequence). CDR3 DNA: TGTGCCAGCAGTTTAGCACAGGGGGCCTACGAGCAGTACTTC. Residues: CASSLAQGAYEQYF.

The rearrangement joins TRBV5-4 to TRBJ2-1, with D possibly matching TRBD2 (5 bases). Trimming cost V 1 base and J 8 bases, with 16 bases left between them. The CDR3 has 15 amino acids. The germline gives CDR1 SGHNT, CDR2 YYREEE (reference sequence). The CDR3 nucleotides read TGTGCCAGCAGCTTGTTGGGAGTAGGTTCCTATGAGCAGTTCTTC. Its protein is CASSLLGVGSYEQFF.

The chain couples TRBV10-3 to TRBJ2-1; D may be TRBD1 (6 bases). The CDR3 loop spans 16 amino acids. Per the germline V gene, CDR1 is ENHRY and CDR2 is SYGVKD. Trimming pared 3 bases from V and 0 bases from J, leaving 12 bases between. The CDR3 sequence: CAISDPDRNSYNEQFF. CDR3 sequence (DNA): TGTGCCATCAGTGATCCGGACAGAAACTCCTACAATGAGCAGTTCTTC.

CDR3 region: CASSWSRETGSSYEQYF. The CDR3 bases are TGTGCCAGCAGTTGGTCCCGAGAGACAGGCTCATCCTACGAGCAGTACTTC. The rearrangement uses TRBV2 and TRBJ2-7; maybe TRBD1 (6 bases). Germline loops: CDR1 SNHLY, CDR2 FYNNEI. This CDR3 contains 17 residues. Trimming shortened V by 5 bases and J by 1 base, and 21 bases separated the two germline ends.

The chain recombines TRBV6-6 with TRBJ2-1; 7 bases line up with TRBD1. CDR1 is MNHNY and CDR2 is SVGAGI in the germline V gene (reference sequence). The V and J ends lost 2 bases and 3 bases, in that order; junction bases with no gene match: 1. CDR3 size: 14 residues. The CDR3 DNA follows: TGTGCCAGCAGTTACCGGGACAGCTACAATGAGCAGTTCTTC. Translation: CASSYRDSYNEQFF.

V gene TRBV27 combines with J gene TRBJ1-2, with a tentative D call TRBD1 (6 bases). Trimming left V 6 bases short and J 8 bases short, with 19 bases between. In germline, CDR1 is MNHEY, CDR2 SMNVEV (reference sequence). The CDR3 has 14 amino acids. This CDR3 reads CASRSPGVLAGYTF. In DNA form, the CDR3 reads TGTGCCAGCAGATCCCCAGGGGTATTGGCCGGCTACACCTTC.

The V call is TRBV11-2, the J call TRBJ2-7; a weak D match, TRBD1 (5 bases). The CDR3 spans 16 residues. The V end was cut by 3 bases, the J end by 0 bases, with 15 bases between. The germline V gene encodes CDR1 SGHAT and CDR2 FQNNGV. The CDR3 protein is CASSLGPGTISYEQYF. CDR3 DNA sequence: TGTGCCAGCAGCTTGGGGCCCGGAACAATCTCCTACGAGCAGTACTTC.

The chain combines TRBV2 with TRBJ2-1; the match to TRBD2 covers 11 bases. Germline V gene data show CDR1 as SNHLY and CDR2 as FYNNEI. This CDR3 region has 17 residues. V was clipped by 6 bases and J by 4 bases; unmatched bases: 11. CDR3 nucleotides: TGTGCCAGCAGGGGCCTTAGCGGGAGGGAGCTTTACAATGAGCAGTTCTTC. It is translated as CASRGLSGRELYNEQFF. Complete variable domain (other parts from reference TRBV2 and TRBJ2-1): EPEVTQTPSHQVTQMGQEVILRCVPISNHLYFYWYRQILGQKVEFLVSFYNNEISEKSEIFDDQFSVERPDGSNFTLKIRSTKLEDSAMYFCASRGLSGRELYNEQFFGPGTRLTVL.

The CDR3 region is CASSVGASLGSVETQYF. CDR3 sequence (DNA): TGTGCCAGCAGCGTAGGGGCTAGCCTTGGGTCGGTGGAGACCCAGTACTTC. The chain uses TRBV9 and TRBJ2-5; D possibly corresponds to TRBD2 (5 bases). V was shortened by 0 bases and J by 5 bases, with 20 bases between the two germline ends. Germline loops: CDR1 SGDLS, CDR2 YYNGEE. The CDR3 length is 17 residues.

For the CDR3, the DNA is TGCGCCAGCAGTGATTCGGGGGAGCAGTTCTTC. This sequence encodes CASSDSGEQFF. This chain uses TRBV10-1 with TRBJ2-1, with D tentatively TRBD2 (5 bases). V lost 3 bases and J 10 bases, leaving 7 bases between the germline ends. CDR1 is WNHNN, CDR2 SYGVQD, per germline (reference sequence). The CDR3 runs to 11 residues.

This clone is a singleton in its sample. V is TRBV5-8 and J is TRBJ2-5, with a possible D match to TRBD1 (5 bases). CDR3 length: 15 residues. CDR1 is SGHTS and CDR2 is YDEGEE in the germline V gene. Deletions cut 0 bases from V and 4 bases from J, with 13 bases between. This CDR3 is CASSLGQLGAETQYF. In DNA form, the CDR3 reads TGTGCCAGCAGCTTGGGGCAGCTTGGGGCAGAGACCCAGTACTTC. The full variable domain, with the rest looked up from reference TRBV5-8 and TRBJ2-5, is EAGVTQSPTHLIKTRGQQATLRCSPISGHTSVYWYQQALGLGLQFLLWYDEGEERNRGNFPPRFSGRQFPNYSSELNVNALELEDSALYLCASSLGQLGAETQYFGPGTRLLVL.

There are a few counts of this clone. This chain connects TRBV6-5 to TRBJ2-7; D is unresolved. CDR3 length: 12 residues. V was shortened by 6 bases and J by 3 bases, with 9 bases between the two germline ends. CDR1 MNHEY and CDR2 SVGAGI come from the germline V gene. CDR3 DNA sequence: TGTGCCAGCAGCCCAGATCTCTACGAGCAGTACTTC. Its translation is CASSPDLYEQYF.

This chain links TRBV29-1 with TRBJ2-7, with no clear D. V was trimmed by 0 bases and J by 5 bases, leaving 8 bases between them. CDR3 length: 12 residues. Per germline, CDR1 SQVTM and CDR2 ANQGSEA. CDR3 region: CSVEDEMDEQYF. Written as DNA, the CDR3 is TGCAGCGTTGAAGATGAGATGGACGAGCAGTACTTC.

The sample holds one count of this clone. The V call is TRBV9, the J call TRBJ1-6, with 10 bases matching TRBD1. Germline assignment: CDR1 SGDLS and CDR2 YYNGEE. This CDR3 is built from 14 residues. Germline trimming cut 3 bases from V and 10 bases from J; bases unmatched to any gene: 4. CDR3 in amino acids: CASSAGQGISPLHF. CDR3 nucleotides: TGTGCCAGCAGCGCGGGACAGGGGATATCACCCCTCCACTTT. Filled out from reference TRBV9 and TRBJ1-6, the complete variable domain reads DSGVTQTPKHLITATGQRVTLRCSPRSGDLSVYWYQQSLDQGLQFLIQYYNGEERAKGNILERFSAQQFPDLHSELNLSSLELGDSALYFCASSAGQGISPLHFGNGTRLTVT.

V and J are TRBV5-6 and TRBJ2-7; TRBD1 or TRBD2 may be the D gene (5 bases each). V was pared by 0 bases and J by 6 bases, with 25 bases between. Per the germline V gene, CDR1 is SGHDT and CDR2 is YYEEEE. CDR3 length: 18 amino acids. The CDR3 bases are TGTGCCAGCAGCTTGGAACTCGTCCAGTCCGGGGAGAGGGGCGAGCAGTACTTC. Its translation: CASSLELVQSGERGEQYF.

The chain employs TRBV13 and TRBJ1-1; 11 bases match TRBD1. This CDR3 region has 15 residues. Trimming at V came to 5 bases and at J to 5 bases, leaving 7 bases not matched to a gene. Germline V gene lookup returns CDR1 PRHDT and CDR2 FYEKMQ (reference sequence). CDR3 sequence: CASSPDRGRWTEAFF. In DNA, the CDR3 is TGTGCCAGCAGCCCGGACAGGGGGCGATGGACTGAAGCTTTCTTT.